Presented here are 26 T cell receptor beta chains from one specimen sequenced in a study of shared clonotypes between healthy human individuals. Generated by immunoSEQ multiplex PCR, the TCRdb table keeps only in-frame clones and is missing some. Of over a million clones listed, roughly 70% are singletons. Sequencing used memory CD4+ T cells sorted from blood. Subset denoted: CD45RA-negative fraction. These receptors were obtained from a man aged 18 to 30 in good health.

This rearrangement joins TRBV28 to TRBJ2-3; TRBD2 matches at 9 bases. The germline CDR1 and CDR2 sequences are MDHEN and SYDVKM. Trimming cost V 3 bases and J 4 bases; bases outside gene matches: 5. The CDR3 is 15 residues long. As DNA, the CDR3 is TGTGCCAGCAGTTTGGCGGGAGGGCAGGCAGATACGCAGTATTTT. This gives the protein CASSLAGGQADTQYF.

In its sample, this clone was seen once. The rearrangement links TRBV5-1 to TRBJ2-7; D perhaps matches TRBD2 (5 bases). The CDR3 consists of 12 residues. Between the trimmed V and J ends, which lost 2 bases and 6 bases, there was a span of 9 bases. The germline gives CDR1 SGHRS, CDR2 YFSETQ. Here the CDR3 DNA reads TGCGCCAGCAGCTTTACGGGAAGCGAGCAGTACTTC. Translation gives CASSFTGSEQYF.

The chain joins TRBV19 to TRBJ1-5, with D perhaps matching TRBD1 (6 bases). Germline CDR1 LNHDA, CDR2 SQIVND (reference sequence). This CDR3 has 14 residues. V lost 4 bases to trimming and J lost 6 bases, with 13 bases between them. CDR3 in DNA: TGTGCCAGTAGTAGTCGGGGGCCCGGTCAGCCCCAGCATTTT. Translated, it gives CASSSRGPGQPQHF. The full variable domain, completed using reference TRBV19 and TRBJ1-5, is DGGITQSPKYLFRKEGQNVTLSCEQNLNHDAMYWYRQDPGQGLRLIYYSQIVNDFQKGDIAEGYSVSREKKESFPLTVTSAQKNPTAFYLCASSSRGPGQPQHFGDGTRLSIL.

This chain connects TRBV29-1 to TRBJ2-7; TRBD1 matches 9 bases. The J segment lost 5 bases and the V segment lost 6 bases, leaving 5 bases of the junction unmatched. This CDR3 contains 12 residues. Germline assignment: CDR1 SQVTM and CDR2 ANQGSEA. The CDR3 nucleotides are TGCAGCGTACGACAGGGGGTCCACGAGCAGTACTTC. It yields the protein CSVRQGVHEQYF.

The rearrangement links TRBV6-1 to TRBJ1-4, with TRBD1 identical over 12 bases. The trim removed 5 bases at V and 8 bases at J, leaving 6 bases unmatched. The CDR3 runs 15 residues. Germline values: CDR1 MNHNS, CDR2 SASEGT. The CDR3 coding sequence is TGTGCCAGCAGTTCTCCCGGGACAGGGGGCGAAAAACTGTTTTTT. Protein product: CASSSPGTGGEKLFF.

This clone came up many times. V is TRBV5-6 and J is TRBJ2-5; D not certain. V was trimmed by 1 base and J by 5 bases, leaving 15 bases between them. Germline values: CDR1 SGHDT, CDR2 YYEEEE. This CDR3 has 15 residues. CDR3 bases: TGTGCCAGCAGCTTGTCTCAGGCTTTAAGGGAGACCCAGTACTTC. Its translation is CASSLSQALRETQYF.

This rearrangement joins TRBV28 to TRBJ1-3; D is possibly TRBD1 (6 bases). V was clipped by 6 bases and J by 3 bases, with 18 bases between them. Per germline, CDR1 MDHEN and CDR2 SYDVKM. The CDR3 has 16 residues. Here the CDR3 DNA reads TGTGCCAGCAGGACAAGGGGGGACTCGGGTGGAAACACCATATATTTT. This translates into CASRTRGDSGGNTIYF. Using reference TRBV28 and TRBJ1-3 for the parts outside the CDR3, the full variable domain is DVKVTQSSRYLVKRTGEKVFLECVQDMDHENMFWYRQDPGLGLRLIYFSYDVKMKEKGDIPEGYSVSREKKERFSLILESASTNQTSMYLCASRTRGDSGGNTIYFGEGSWLTVV.

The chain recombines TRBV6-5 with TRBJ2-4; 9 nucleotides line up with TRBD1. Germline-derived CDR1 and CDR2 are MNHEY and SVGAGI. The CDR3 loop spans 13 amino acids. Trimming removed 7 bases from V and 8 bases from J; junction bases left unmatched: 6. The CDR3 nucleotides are TGTGCCAGCAAAGTACAGGGGGCAGACATTCAGTACTTC. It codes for CASKVQGADIQYF.

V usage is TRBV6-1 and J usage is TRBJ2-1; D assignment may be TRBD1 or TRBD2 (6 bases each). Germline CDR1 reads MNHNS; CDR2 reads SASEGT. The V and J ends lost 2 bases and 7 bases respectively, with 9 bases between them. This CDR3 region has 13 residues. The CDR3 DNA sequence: TGTGCCAGCAGTGAACAGGGGAGGAATGAGCAGTTCTTC. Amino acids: CASSEQGRNEQFF.

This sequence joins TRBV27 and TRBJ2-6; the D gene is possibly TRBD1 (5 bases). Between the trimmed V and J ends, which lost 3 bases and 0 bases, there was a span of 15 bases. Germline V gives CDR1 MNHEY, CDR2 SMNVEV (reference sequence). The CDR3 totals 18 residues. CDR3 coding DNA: TGTGCCAGCAGTTTTGTAGGGCAGGGCGGCTCTGGGGCCAACGTCCTGACTTTC. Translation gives CASSFVGQGGSGANVLTF.

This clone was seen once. CDR3 region: CASSTLRGPEGNQPQHF. Here the CDR3 DNA reads TGTGCCAGTAGTACCCTGAGGGGCCCCGAGGGGAATCAGCCCCAGCATTTT. The chain employs TRBV19 and TRBJ1-5, with a possible D match to TRBD1 (5 bases). This CDR3 is built from 17 residues. Per germline, CDR1 LNHDA and CDR2 SQIVND (reference sequence). V gave up 4 bases and J gave up 4 bases, with 20 bases separating them.

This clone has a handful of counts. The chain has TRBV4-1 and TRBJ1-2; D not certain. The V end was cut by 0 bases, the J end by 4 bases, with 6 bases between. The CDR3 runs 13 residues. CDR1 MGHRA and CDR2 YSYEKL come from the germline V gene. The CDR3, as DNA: TGCGCCAGCAGCCAAGAAATAGGCTATGGCTACACCTTC. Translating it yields CASSQEIGYGYTF.

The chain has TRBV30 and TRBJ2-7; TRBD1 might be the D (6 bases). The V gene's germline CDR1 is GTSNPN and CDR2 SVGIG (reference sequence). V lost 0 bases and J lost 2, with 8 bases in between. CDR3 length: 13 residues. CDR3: CAWSVTGPYEQYF. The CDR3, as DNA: TGTGCCTGGAGTGTAACAGGGCCCTACGAGCAGTACTTC.

CDR3 loop: CAWTPGGGRPYEQYF. The CDR3 nucleotides are TGTGCCTGGACCCCCGGAGGGGGGAGGCCCTACGAGCAGTACTTC. The chain employs TRBV30 and TRBJ2-7; D may correspond to TRBD1 or TRBD2 (6 bases each). Germline V CDR1 and CDR2: GTSNPN, SVGIG (reference sequence). This CDR3 spans 15 amino acids. V shed 4 bases and J shed 2 bases, with 18 bases lying between them.

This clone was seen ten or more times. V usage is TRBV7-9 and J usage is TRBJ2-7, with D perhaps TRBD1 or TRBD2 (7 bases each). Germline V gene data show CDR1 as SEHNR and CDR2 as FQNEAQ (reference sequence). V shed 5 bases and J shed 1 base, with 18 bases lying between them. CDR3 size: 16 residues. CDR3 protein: CASSSPQGGGSYEQYF. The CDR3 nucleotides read TGTGCCAGCAGCAGCCCCCAGGGGGGGGGATCCTACGAGCAGTACTTC.

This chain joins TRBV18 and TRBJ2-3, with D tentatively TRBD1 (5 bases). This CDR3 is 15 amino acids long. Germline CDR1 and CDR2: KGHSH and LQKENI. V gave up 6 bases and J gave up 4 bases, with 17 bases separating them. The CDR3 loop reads CASSTYQGGADTQYF. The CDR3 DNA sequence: TGTGCCAGCTCTACTTACCAGGGTGGAGCAGATACGCAGTATTTT.

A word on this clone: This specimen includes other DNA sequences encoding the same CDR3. CDR3 DNA: TGTGCCAGCTCACCAGGGACGGATCAGCCCCAGCATTTT. Translation gives CASSPGTDQPQHF. The rearrangement uses TRBV18 and TRBJ1-5, with a possible D match to TRBD1 (5 bases). Germline V gives CDR1 KGHSH, CDR2 LQKENI. The CDR3 loop spans 13 amino acids. The V end lost 2 bases, the J end lost 5 bases, and 7 bases lay between the germline ends.

CDR3: CATSKERPGQGPYEQYF. For the CDR3, the DNA is TGTGCCACGTCGAAAGAGAGACCGGGACAGGGCCCCTACGAGCAGTACTTC. V usage is TRBV15 and J usage is TRBJ2-7; the match to TRBD1 covers 9 bases. Trimming at V came to 9 bases and at J to 2 bases, leaving 17 bases not matched to a gene. This CDR3 region has 17 residues. Germline V gene data show CDR1 as LNHNV and CDR2 as YYDKDF (reference sequence).

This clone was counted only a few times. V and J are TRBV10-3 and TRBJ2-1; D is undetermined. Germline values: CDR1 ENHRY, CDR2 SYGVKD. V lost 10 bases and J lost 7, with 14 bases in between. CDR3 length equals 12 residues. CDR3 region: CATAVRWNEQFF. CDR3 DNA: TGTGCCACCGCGGTGCGGTGGAATGAGCAGTTCTTC.

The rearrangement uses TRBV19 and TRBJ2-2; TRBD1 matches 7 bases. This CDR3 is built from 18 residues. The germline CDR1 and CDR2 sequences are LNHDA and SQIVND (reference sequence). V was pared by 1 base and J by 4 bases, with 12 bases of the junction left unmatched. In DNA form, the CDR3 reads TGTGCCAGTAGTATAGGACAGGGACGAATCTCGGGCACCGGGGAGCTGTTTTTT. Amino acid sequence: CASSIGQGRISGTGELFF.

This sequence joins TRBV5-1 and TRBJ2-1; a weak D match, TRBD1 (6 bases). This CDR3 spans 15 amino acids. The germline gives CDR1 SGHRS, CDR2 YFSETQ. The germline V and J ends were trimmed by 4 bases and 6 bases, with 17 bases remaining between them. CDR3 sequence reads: CASSTEVPRGNEQFF. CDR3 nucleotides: TGCGCCAGCAGCACGGAAGTTCCCAGGGGCAATGAGCAGTTCTTC. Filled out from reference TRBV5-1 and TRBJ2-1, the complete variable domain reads KAGVTQTPRYLIKTRGQQVTLSCSPISGHRSVSWYQQTPGQGLQFLFEYFSETQRNKGNFPGRFSGRQFSNSRSEMNVSTLELGDSALYLCASSTEVPRGNEQFFGPGTRLTVL.

CDR3 residues: CAISGDIDTQYF. DNA of the CDR3: TGTGCCATCAGTGGGGACATAGATACGCAGTATTTT. J is TRBJ2-3 and V is TRBV10-3, with a tentative D call TRBD1 (6 bases). The germline CDR1 and CDR2 sequences are ENHRY and SYGVKD. CDR3 length: 12 amino acids. V was cut by 4 bases and J by 5 bases, with 7 bases left in between.

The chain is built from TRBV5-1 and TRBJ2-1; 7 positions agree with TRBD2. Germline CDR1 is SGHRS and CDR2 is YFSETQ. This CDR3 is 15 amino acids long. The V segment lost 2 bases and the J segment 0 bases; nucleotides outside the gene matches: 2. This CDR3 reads CASSFSGDSYNEQFF. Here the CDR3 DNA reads TGCGCCAGCAGCTTCAGCGGGGACTCCTACAATGAGCAGTTCTTC.

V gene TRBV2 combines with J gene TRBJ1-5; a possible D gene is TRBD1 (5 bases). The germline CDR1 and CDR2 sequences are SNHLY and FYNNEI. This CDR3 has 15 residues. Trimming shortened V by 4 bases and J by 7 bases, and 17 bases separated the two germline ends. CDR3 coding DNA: TGTGCCAGCAGTGCCCGGGACCAATGGGCCCAGCCCCAGCATTTT. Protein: CASSARDQWAQPQHF.

CDR3 sequence reads: CASSDWGGQPQHF. The CDR3 nucleotides are TGTGCCAGCAGTGATTGGGGGGGTCAGCCCCAGCATTTT. The J gene is TRBJ1-5, the V gene TRBV6-5; maybe TRBD1 (5 bases). Germline V gene data show CDR1 as MNHEY and CDR2 as SVGAGI. The CDR3 runs to 13 residues. Trimming cost V 5 bases and J 6 bases, with 11 bases left between them.

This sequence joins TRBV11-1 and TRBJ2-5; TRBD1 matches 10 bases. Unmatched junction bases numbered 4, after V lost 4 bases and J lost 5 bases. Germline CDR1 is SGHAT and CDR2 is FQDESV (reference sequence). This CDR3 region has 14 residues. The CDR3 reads CASSSTGGRETQYF. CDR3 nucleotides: TGTGCCAGCAGCTCGACAGGGGGCCGGGAGACCCAGTACTTC.